This TCR beta chain was found in a study of cytomegalovirus exposure and HLA in healthy donors (dated by TCRdb to 2015 to 2018). Study-level background: An earlier analysis of approximately 640 of the donors reported approximately 290 Gb of sequence data and approximately 110 million unique TCR beta sequences from about 180 million T cells. An early release that covered some 630 HLA-typed donors contained approximately 320 gigabases of sequencing data and 75 million to 100 million unique TCR sequences. Of the approximately 400 genotyped donors, about 84% fell in the genetic ancestry cluster associated with self-reported Caucasian donors. The study aimed to test whether signatures of past pathogen exposure could be identified by cataloging public T cell receptors. Using immunosequencing, the study profiled T cell repertoires from about 650 subjects and related those repertoires to cytomegalovirus serostatus. In addition to the first cohort of hundreds of subjects, a separate validation cohort of approximately 120 different subjects was used. The study combined high-throughput TCR immunosequencing, statistical association of individual TCRs with disease status, and machine learning to predict cytomegalovirus infection status. A later analysis re-analyzed previously published TCR beta repertoires from 666 donors and added high-resolution HLA genotyping to study TCR occurrence patterns. Rather than drawing on any new phenotypic data, the later analysis identified candidate immune exposures from TCR beta sequences and the way those sequences occurred across donors. An earlier analysis of 587 of the donors used high-throughput TCR beta sequencing to judge whether each TCR beta V gene segment behaved as functional or pseudogenic. Donor age, sex, ethnicity and CMV serostatus were compiled alongside the repertoire data. In a later genetic analysis, genome-wide SNP genotypes for about 55% of the roughly 670 donors were used, and that subset was treated as a discovery cohort. All discovery cohort repertoires had been generated using a single sequencing platform. Class I and class II HLA loci were covered by the typing at four-digit resolution. The number of typed donors differed by locus: about 620-630 for A, B, C, DRB1 and DQB1; 500 to 550 for DQA1; approximately 600 for DPA1; and some 470 for DPB1. Because of strong linkage in the cohort, roughly five DR-DQ haplotypes were treated as single units for association and clustering. On average, roughly 240,000 unique TCR beta nucleotide sequences were sequenced per donor among some 420 genotyped donors of the cohort, with 15% to 20% of those sequences being non-productive.

The library was obtained by the immunoSEQ multiplex PCR assay. A mixture of 60 forward primers for TCR Vbeta segments and 13 reverse primers for TCR Jbeta segments was used in the multiplex PCR. The CDR3 region of rearranged TCR beta genes was amplified from genomic DNA with a multiplex PCR assay. On the Illumina HiSeq System, the amplified TCR beta libraries were sequenced as 87-base-pair reads. Under the source paper's analysis protocol: A later analysis counted about 80 million unique TCR beta chains across the 666 repertoires, and 9 million to 14 million of these chains were shared by at least two donors. Raw reads were error-corrected and collapsed into unique sequences by a nearest-neighbor algorithm in which closely related sequences were merged to remove PCR and sequencing errors. CDR3 sequences were aligned to IMGT reference sequences to assign V, D and J gene segments. For a sequence to be retained, at least a six-nucleotide match to both a V gene segment and a J gene segment was required. A rearrangement counted as productive if the CDR3 had no stop codons and remained in frame with V and J, and every other rearrangement counted as non-productive. CDR3 was defined according to IMGT convention as the region running from the second conserved V-encoded cysteine to the conserved J-encoded phenylalanine. The earlier analysis of 587 of the donors excluded sequences that lacked an unambiguous match to a single V gene segment. An earlier analysis of roughly 590 of the donors called V segments functional above 56.7% productive rearrangements and segregating when the between-donor standard deviation exceeded 5%. A statistical classification framework was built for diagnosing cytomegalovirus status from the catalog of TCR beta chain sequences. In a later analysis, V and J genes were assigned by comparing TCR nucleotide sequences against IMGT/GENE-DB human TR gene sequences. The TCRdist pipeline was used in a later analysis to assign CDR3 sequences and most-parsimonious VDJ recombination scenarios. In a later analysis, every TCR beta chain was defined by the combination of its CDR3 amino acid sequence and its V-gene family, and reads without a unique V-gene family were dropped. A later analysis removed several hundred highly shared, low-generation-probability nucleotide sequences to deal with suspected cross-contamination and a sequencing artifact. In a later analysis, a clonal expansion index was calculated for each public chain from normalized within-repertoire ranks of inferred template counts. Generation probabilities in a later analysis came from a VDJ recombination model fitted to out-of-frame rearrangements, and those results were checked against IGoR. In a later analysis, TCR-TCR, TCR-HLA and TCR-CMV co-occurrence was scored with hypergeometric tests, and a repertoire-size bias correction was applied to TCR pairs. A later analysis estimated false discovery rates by permuting HLA or CMV assignments 20 times. In a later analysis, co-occurring TCRs were grouped with DBSCAN, and TCRdist sequence similarity was added when clustering was performed within HLA-allele-positive subsets. Repertoires with fewer than 30,000 or more than 120,000 public chains, plus five repertoires with anomalous nucleotide sharing, were excluded from co-occurrence clustering. Not all clones reach the TCRdb copy of this immuneACCESS table, which keeps in-frame sequences only. Checked studies attribute under half of the gap to unresolved V genes and leave the rest unexplained. V and J calls plus clone size are reproduced from that table; the DNA served to infer D and trimming. This sample's table contains some 110,000 clones. The ten biggest clones cover around 2.7% of the sample.

In regard to this clone: This clone's antigen is unknown.

The paper as a whole reports these results and caveats: Strong co-occurrence of HLA alleles, especially DR and DQ, made assigning TCR associations to individual alleles difficult. Linkage disequilibrium might explain the correlated functional status among segregating V segments, but an unknown experimental factor could not be excluded. Sequencing depth was assumed to be roughly uniform across donors in the presence/absence analyses, though that assumption may not hold. Several of the top co-occurrence clusters appeared to be linked to parvovirus B19, influenza, CMV and Epstein-Barr virus, according to a later analysis. It was suggested by the authors that the approach could potentially be generalized to other disease states and immunological phenotypes. Because the 87-base-pair reads could not distinguish some IMGT-functional V segments, including TRBV6-2 and TRBV6-3, those segments were excluded. Cytomegalovirus status was reported to be diagnosed by the classifier with high specificity and sensitivity in both the original and validation cohorts. A further reported finding was that TCR beta sequences accurately predicted the HLA-A and HLA-B alleles for most subjects in the first cohort. Because counts were too low, 15 to 20 rarely observed V segments, including chromosome 9 orphons, were excluded from the earlier analysis of roughly 580 of the donors. A group of highly shared sequence variants was considered likely to be a technical artifact of the sequencing pipeline. Broadly in line with IMGT annotations, most TCR beta V segments showed up in productive rearrangements about 90% or about 30% of the time in an earlier analysis of roughly 590 of the donors. A later analysis found that most CMV-associated TCR beta chains appeared HLA-restricted, with HLA associations seemingly driven largely by CMV exposure. The only immune exposure information available for the cohort was CMV serostatus. A later analysis associated about 17,000 TCR beta sequences with specific HLA alleles at a false discovery rate of 0.05. Most TCR sequences were observed very rarely across donors, whereas some public TCRs were present in many individuals. In a later analysis, HLA-associated TCR beta chains were found to be more clonally expanded and to have lower generation probabilities than equally common non-associated chains. Because HLA typing was missing for some donors at each locus, association tests included only the typed subset. In a later analysis, TCR association rates were found to vary across HLA loci, with the most associated TCRs seen for DRB1 alleles and the fewest for HLA-C alleles. In the study, around 150 TCR beta chains were listed as associated with cytomegalovirus. Compared with the approximately 670-donor mean, donors in an Asian-associated ancestry cluster had fewer N-insertions in productive TCRs, according to a later genetic analysis. In this cohort, only TCR beta chains were sequenced, and detectable features were limited by the absence of alpha or paired-chain data. In vitro tests confirmed that a few of the cytomegalovirus-associated TCR beta chains recognize cytomegalovirus antigens. An association between a missense DCLRE1C variant and V-gene and J-gene trimming of TCR beta chains was found in a later genetic analysis and replicated in an independent cohort.

From a lookup of the germline V gene (reference sequence), CDR1 and CDR2 are LNHDA and SQIVND. For this chain, trimming is 2 bases at the V end and 4 bases at the J end, and the number of junction bases without a gene match is 7. The CDR3 has 15 amino acids, counting the end cysteine and phenylalanine. Just the 45-base CDR3 DNA is kept, in frame starting at base 1. The cohort was made up of 666 healthy bone marrow donors. All cohort members were sampled while nominally healthy, although unrecorded immune exposures were likely present. The donor was CMV seronegative and was included in the group of around 320 seronegative cohort members. A peripheral blood sample was collected from each donor, and TCR beta sequencing was performed on peripheral blood mononuclear cells. The Qiagen DNeasy Blood Extraction Kit was used to extract genomic DNA from the blood cell samples.

The sequence links TRBV19 to TRBJ2-7; 8 bases in between match TRBD1. The TCR comes from a man aged 30 to 39 in good health and CMV-seronegative. Sequencing was performed on PBMCs. Here is the DNA: TGTGCCAGTAGTATACCCGGACAGGGCGGGTACGAGCAGTACTTC. Translated, it reads CASSIPGQGGYEQYF.